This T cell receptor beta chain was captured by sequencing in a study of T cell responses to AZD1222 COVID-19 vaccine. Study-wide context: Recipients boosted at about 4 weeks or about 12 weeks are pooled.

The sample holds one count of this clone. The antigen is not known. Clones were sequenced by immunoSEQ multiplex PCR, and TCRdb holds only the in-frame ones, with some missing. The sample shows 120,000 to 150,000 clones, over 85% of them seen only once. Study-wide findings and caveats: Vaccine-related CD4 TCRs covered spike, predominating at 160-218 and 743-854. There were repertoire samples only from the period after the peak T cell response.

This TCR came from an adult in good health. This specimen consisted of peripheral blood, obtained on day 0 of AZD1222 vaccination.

In DNA form, the CDR3 reads TGTGCCAGCTCACCAGGGACAGGGACGACCCAGTACTTC. Translating gives CASSPGTGTTQYF. The chain carries TRBV18 and TRBJ2-5; 9 bases match TRBD1. Germline V lookup: CDR1 KGHSH, CDR2 LQKENI. The CDR3 length is 13 residues. J gave up 7 bases and V 2 bases, and 2 bases lay outside the gene matches.